A selection of T cell receptor beta chains follows, all from one sample in a study of T-cell reconstitution after alpha-beta-depleted transplantation in children. TCRdb used MiXCR to reprocess the PCR reads, holding one entry per CDR3 protein. The repertoire consists of 200,000 to 250,000 distinct CDR3 sequences, with roughly 10% occurring once and the leading ten covering 28%. The material was PBMCs, obtained before TCRalphabeta/CD19-depleted stem cell transplant. The receptors come from a child younger than two with acute myeloid leukemia, due to receive a stem cell transplant. CDR3s include the opening cysteine and the closing phenylalanine or tryptophan. The order of the fields is V gene, D gene, clone size, J gene, CDR3 DNA, CDR3 protein. A D gene is named only where the DNA matches it firmly. Expanded clones get a size class; other rows say once, few or many, or leave the size out.

v_gene: TRBV24-1
d_gene: TRBD1
abundance: many
j_gene: TRBJ2-7
CDR3nt: TGTGCCACCAGTGATTCTACAGGGGCCCCTAAGTCCGAGCAGTACTTC
CDR3aa: CATSDSTGAPKSEQYF

v_gene: TRBV3-1
d_gene: TRBD2
abundance: few
j_gene: TRBJ2-5
CDR3nt: TGTGCCAGCAGCCCCGGACTAGCGGGGTACCAAGAGACCCAGTACTTC
CDR3aa: CASSPGLAGYQETQYF

v_gene: TRBV20-1
d_gene: -
abundance: many
j_gene: TRBJ2-7
CDR3nt: TGCAGTGCTAGAGATGGCAGCTTCTACGAGCAGTACTTC
CDR3aa: CSARDGSFYEQYF

v_gene: TRBV11-2
d_gene: TRBD2
abundance: many
j_gene: TRBJ2-3
CDR3nt: TGTGCCAGCAGCTTACGGTCTAGCGGGAGTTTGGGGTTTAGCACAGATACGCAGTATTTT
CDR3aa: CASSLRSSGSLGFSTDTQYF

v_gene: TRBV20-1
d_gene: TRBD1
abundance: many
j_gene: TRBJ1-1
CDR3nt: TGCAGTGCTCAAGTACAGGGGGGCACTGAAGCTTTCTTT
CDR3aa: CSAQVQGGTEAFF

v_gene: TRBV5-4
d_gene: -
abundance: many
j_gene: TRBJ2-7
CDR3nt: TGTGCCAGCAGCTTAGGGGTCACAGGCCGCTTCTCCTACGAGCAGTACTTC
CDR3aa: CASSLGVTGRFSYEQYF

v_gene: TRBV3-1
d_gene: -
abundance: many
j_gene: TRBJ2-1
CDR3nt: TGTGCCAGCAGCCCGAAGAAGTGGGGGACACTTTCCTACAATGAGCAGTTCTTC
CDR3aa: CASSPKKWGTLSYNEQFF

v_gene: TRBV20-1
d_gene: -
abundance: many
j_gene: TRBJ1-2
CDR3nt: TGCAGTGCTCACGACGGAGACTACACCTTC
CDR3aa: CSAHDGDYTF

v_gene: TRBV7-2
d_gene: -
abundance: many
j_gene: TRBJ1-5
CDR3nt: TGTGCCAGCAGCCCAAAGGTGGGGGGTACTGGCAATCAGCCCCAGCATTTT
CDR3aa: CASSPKVGGTGNQPQHF

v_gene: TRBV3-1
d_gene: -
abundance: many
j_gene: TRBJ1-1
CDR3nt: TGTGCCAGCAGCCAAGATGTCACCGTCAAGGAAGCTTTCTTT
CDR3aa: CASSQDVTVKEAFF

v_gene: TRBV6-6
d_gene: -
abundance: many
j_gene: TRBJ2-2
CDR3nt: TGTGCCAGCAGGCGGTTGACCGGGGAGCTGTTTTTT
CDR3aa: CASRRLTGELFF

v_gene: TRBV12-3/TRBV12-4
d_gene: -
abundance: many
j_gene: TRBJ1-2
CDR3nt: TGTGCCAGCAGCCCCTTCCCGACGGGGGTAGACTATGGCTACACCTTC
CDR3aa: CASSPFPTGVDYGYTF

v_gene: TRBV28
d_gene: TRBD1
abundance: many
j_gene: TRBJ1-4
CDR3nt: TGTGCCATCCGACAGGGGCGCGAAAAACTGTTTTTT
CDR3aa: CAIRQGREKLFF

v_gene: TRBV20-1
d_gene: -
abundance: many
j_gene: TRBJ2-7
CDR3nt: TGCAGTGCTAGCGATAAGGGGGGGACCTACGAGCAGTACTTC
CDR3aa: CSASDKGGTYEQYF

v_gene: TRBV27
d_gene: TRBD1
abundance: many
j_gene: TRBJ2-4
CDR3nt: TGTGCCAGCAGTTTAGGGACACAGGGGGCCAAAAACATTCAGTACTTC
CDR3aa: CASSLGTQGAKNIQYF

v_gene: TRBV5-1
d_gene: -
abundance: many
j_gene: TRBJ2-7
CDR3nt: TGCGCCAGCAGTGAAACAGAACGCTCCTACGAGCAGTACTTC
CDR3aa: CASSETERSYEQYF

v_gene: TRBV19
d_gene: -
abundance: many
j_gene: TRBJ1-2
CDR3nt: TGTGCCAGTAGTAACTTCGACTATGGCTACACCTTC
CDR3aa: CASSNFDYGYTF

v_gene: TRBV27
d_gene: TRBD2
abundance: -
j_gene: TRBJ2-1
CDR3nt: TGTGCCAGCAGTCCCCTCCCGGAAGCGGGAGTTAACAATGAGCAGTTCTTC
CDR3aa: CASSPLPEAGVNNEQFF

v_gene: TRBV30
d_gene: -
abundance: -
j_gene: TRBJ1-1
CDR3nt: TGTGCCTGGCTGACGGGACTTAACACTGAAGCTTTCTTT
CDR3aa: CAWLTGLNTEAFF

v_gene: TRBV5-1
d_gene: -
abundance: many
j_gene: TRBJ1-1
CDR3nt: TGCGCCAGCGGGCGGGACGCTTGGACTGAAGCTTTCTTT
CDR3aa: CASGRDAWTEAFF

v_gene: TRBV5-1
d_gene: -
abundance: many
j_gene: TRBJ1-1
CDR3nt: TGCGCCAGCAGCTTGACGGACAGCTTCACTGAAGCTTTCTTT
CDR3aa: CASSLTDSFTEAFF

v_gene: TRBV29-1
d_gene: -
abundance: many
j_gene: TRBJ2-5
CDR3nt: TGCAGCGTTGAACGCCAGCAGACCCAGTACTTC
CDR3aa: CSVERQQTQYF

v_gene: TRBV10-3
d_gene: TRBD2
abundance: few
j_gene: TRBJ2-7
CDR3nt: TGTGCCACCTCCTCAGGACTAGGGCACTACGAGCAGTACTTC
CDR3aa: CATSSGLGHYEQYF

v_gene: TRBV28
d_gene: -
abundance: many
j_gene: TRBJ1-2
CDR3nt: TGTGCCAGCAGTCCACCGGCTGGGGCGGATGCTAACTATGGCTACACCTTC
CDR3aa: CASSPPAGADANYGYTF

v_gene: TRBV20-1
d_gene: -
abundance: many
j_gene: TRBJ2-1
CDR3nt: TGCAGTAACAAGAGGAAGGATCTATACAATGAGCAGTTCTTC
CDR3aa: CSNKRKDLYNEQFF

v_gene: TRBV5-1
d_gene: -
abundance: many
j_gene: TRBJ2-3
CDR3nt: TGCGCCAGCAGCTTGACGGTAGATACGCAGTATTTT
CDR3aa: CASSLTVDTQYF

v_gene: TRBV5-1
d_gene: -
abundance: many
j_gene: TRBJ2-2
CDR3nt: TGCGCCAGCACCGGGGCCGCGGACACCGGGGAGCTGTTTTTT
CDR3aa: CASTGAADTGELFF

v_gene: TRBV4-2
d_gene: -
abundance: many
j_gene: TRBJ2-3
CDR3nt: TGTGCCAGCAGCCAAGATAGTGGGGGGCTCACAGATACGCAGTATTTT
CDR3aa: CASSQDSGGLTDTQYF

v_gene: TRBV28
d_gene: -
abundance: many
j_gene: TRBJ1-5
CDR3nt: TGTGCCAGCAGTTTAGGGCAACCCTACGAAACCCAGCATTTT
CDR3aa: CASSLGQPYETQHF

v_gene: TRBV19
d_gene: -
abundance: many
j_gene: TRBJ1-1
CDR3nt: TGTGCCAGTAGTATCAGGGAGATGAACACTGAAGCTTTCTTT
CDR3aa: CASSIREMNTEAFF

v_gene: TRBV28
d_gene: -
abundance: -
j_gene: TRBJ2-1
CDR3nt: TGTGCCAGCAGTTTATTTTCCCTAGAAGTACGTGAGCAGTTCTTC
CDR3aa: CASSLFSLEVREQFF

v_gene: TRBV7-9
d_gene: -
abundance: few
j_gene: TRBJ2-2
CDR3nt: TGTGCCAGCAGCTTAGGCCTCGGGGGGGAGCTGTTTTTT
CDR3aa: CASSLGLGGELFF

v_gene: TRBV18
d_gene: TRBD2
abundance: many
j_gene: TRBJ2-7
CDR3nt: TGTGCCAGCTCCCAGACTAGCGGGAGGGACGAGCAGTACTTC
CDR3aa: CASSQTSGRDEQYF

v_gene: TRBV29-1
d_gene: -
abundance: -
j_gene: TRBJ2-5
CDR3nt: TGCAGCGTTGTGGACGGGATAGGGGAGACCCAGTACTTC
CDR3aa: CSVVDGIGETQYF

v_gene: TRBV5-5
d_gene: TRBD1
abundance: many
j_gene: TRBJ2-7
CDR3nt: TGTGCCAGCAGCTTCTCACCGGACAGGGGGTTTCGCTACGAGCAGTACTTC
CDR3aa: CASSFSPDRGFRYEQYF

v_gene: TRBV29-1
d_gene: -
abundance: many
j_gene: TRBJ1-2
CDR3nt: TGCAGCGTTGAAGTTCAGACGCGCCGGGATGGCTACACCTTC
CDR3aa: CSVEVQTRRDGYTF

v_gene: TRBV10-3
d_gene: TRBD1
abundance: many
j_gene: TRBJ1-1
CDR3nt: TGTGCCATCAGCAACCCCGGGACAGGGTACACTGAAGCTTTCTTT
CDR3aa: CAISNPGTGYTEAFF

v_gene: TRBV7-9
d_gene: TRBD2
abundance: many
j_gene: TRBJ2-7
CDR3nt: TGTGCCAGCAGCTCGACGACTAGCGGGAGCTACGAGCAGTACTTC
CDR3aa: CASSSTTSGSYEQYF

v_gene: TRBV5-4
d_gene: -
abundance: many
j_gene: TRBJ2-5
CDR3nt: TGTGCCAGCAGCCCAACTGGTGCTGCAGTCCAAGAGACCCAGTACTTC
CDR3aa: CASSPTGAAVQETQYF

v_gene: TRBV5-1
d_gene: TRBD1
abundance: many
j_gene: TRBJ1-1
CDR3nt: TGCGCCAGCACTCAGGGGGGGACGGAAGCTTTCTTT
CDR3aa: CASTQGGTEAFF

v_gene: TRBV7-6
d_gene: -
abundance: -
j_gene: TRBJ2-2
CDR3nt: TGTGCCAACAGCTTAGAGGTTGGAAAGACCGGGGAGCTGTTTTTT
CDR3aa: CANSLEVGKTGELFF

v_gene: TRBV20-1
d_gene: -
abundance: many
j_gene: TRBJ1-2
CDR3nt: TGCAGTGCTAGTGTCCCAGGGACTAACTATGGCTACACCTTC
CDR3aa: CSASVPGTNYGYTF

v_gene: TRBV3-1
d_gene: -
abundance: many
j_gene: TRBJ2-2
CDR3nt: TGTGCCAGCAGCCACCGGGGGGCCAACACCGGGGAGCTGTTTTTT
CDR3aa: CASSHRGANTGELFF

v_gene: TRBV10-3
d_gene: TRBD2
abundance: many
j_gene: TRBJ2-1
CDR3nt: TGTGCCATCAGTGACTCCAGCGGGAGCTCCTACAATGAGCAGTTCTTC
CDR3aa: CAISDSSGSSYNEQFF

v_gene: TRBV20-1
d_gene: TRBD1
abundance: -
j_gene: TRBJ2-1
CDR3nt: TGCAGTGCTATGACAGGGAGCAATGAGCAGTTCTTC
CDR3aa: CSAMTGSNEQFF

v_gene: TRBV5-6
d_gene: TRBD2
abundance: many
j_gene: TRBJ2-3
CDR3nt: TGTGCCAGCAGCGGTGAGCGGGGGGTTGGAGATACGCAGTATTTT
CDR3aa: CASSGERGVGDTQYF

v_gene: TRBV20-1
d_gene: TRBD1
abundance: many
j_gene: TRBJ1-1
CDR3nt: TGCAGTGCTCCTCGACAGGGCATGAACACTGAAGCTTTCTTT
CDR3aa: CSAPRQGMNTEAFF

v_gene: TRBV27
d_gene: -
abundance: many
j_gene: TRBJ2-7
CDR3nt: TGTGCCAGCAGTTTAGGGTCCTTCTCCTACGAGCAGTACTTC
CDR3aa: CASSLGSFSYEQYF